The TCR beta chain under discussion was sequenced for a study of blood T cell repertoires in COVID-19. Study-level information: Whether acute or convalescent, the COVID-19 samples came from the United States, Italy and Spain. T cells, B-cell-depleted T cells, or PBMCs supplied cDNA or gDNA.

This clone showed up just once. The ends were cut back, 8 bases at V and 3 bases at J, with 14 bases in the middle. This CDR3 spans 14 amino acids. Germline CDR1 and CDR2: MNHEY and SMNVEV (reference sequence). Using immunoSEQ multiplex PCR, the repertoire was profiled, and TCRdb retains in-frame clones only, with some absent. The sample consists of about 270,000 clones, about 87% of them appearing once. Participant ages covered about 18 to 89 years across about two dozen US areas. The receptor was isolated from a woman aged 25 to 39 with acute COVID-19. Specimen: PBMCs or T cells enriched from blood (not recorded which). The chain has TRBV27 and TRBJ2-1; D possibly corresponds to TRBD1 (6 bases). The CDR3 loop reads CASGVGGLYNEQFF. In DNA, the CDR3 is TGTGCCAGCGGGGTAGGGGGTCTCTACAATGAGCAGTTCTTC.